A selection of T cell receptor beta chains follows, all from one sample in a study of blood T cell repertoires in COVID-19. Some clones are missing from TCRdb's copy, which holds only in-frame ones; the method was immunoSEQ multiplex PCR. The table shows roughly 50,000 clones, with 70% to 90% occurring only once. The specimen was peripheral blood. The receptors originated from a human donor in a cohort sampled during active COVID-19. Each CDR3 is given with its conserved first and last residue. The D gene is left open where the match is weak. The size of a clone is reported for some rows only, either as once, few or many, or as a class for expanded clones.

V: TRBV27
J: TRBJ2-7
size: NA
D: TRBD1
CDR3: CASRGTVYEQYF
DNA: TGTGCCAGCAGAGGGACAGTCTACGAGCAGTACTTC

V: TRBV5-6
J: TRBJ2-2
size: NA
D: NA
CDR3: CASSLGPFGELFF
DNA: TGTGCCAGCAGCTTGGGGCCTTTCGGGGAGCTGTTTTTT

V: TRBV6-1
J: TRBJ1-2
size: NA
D: NA
CDR3: CASSESPRGDGYTF
DNA: TGTGCCAGCAGTGAATCCCCCCGGGGGGATGGCTACACCTTC

V: TRBV6-6
J: TRBJ2-7
size: once
D: NA
CDR3: CASSWGGTTYEQYF
DNA: TGTGCCAGCAGTTGGGGCGGGACGACCTACGAGCAGTACTTC

V: TRBV29-1
J: TRBJ2-7
size: NA
D: TRBD1
CDR3: CSAKRQGSYEQYF
DNA: TGCAGCGCCAAGAGACAGGGATCCTACGAGCAGTACTTC

V: TRBV5-1
J: TRBJ2-2
size: once
D: NA
CDR3: CASSLGPPREELFF
DNA: TGCGCCAGCAGCTTGGGGCCCCCGAGGGAGGAGCTGTTTTTT

V: TRBV25-1
J: TRBJ2-7
size: few
D: TRBD1
CDR3: CASSETGYHEQYF
DNA: TGTGCCAGCAGTGAGACAGGGTACCACGAGCAGTACTTC

V: TRBV5-1
J: TRBJ2-3
size: NA
D: TRBD2
CDR3: CASSFRLAGSDTQYF
DNA: TGCGCCAGCAGCTTTAGACTAGCTGGTTCAGATACGCAGTATTTT

V: TRBV10-1
J: TRBJ2-2
size: NA
D: TRBD1
CDR3: CASRGQGTGELFF
DNA: TGCGCCAGCAGGGGACAGGGGACCGGGGAGCTGTTTTTT

V: TRBV28
J: TRBJ1-2
size: NA
D: NA
CDR3: CASSSGQSANYGYTF
DNA: TGTGCCAGCAGTTCCGGACAGAGCGCTAACTATGGCTACACCTTC

V: TRBV27
J: TRBJ2-7
size: NA
D: NA
CDR3: CASSSPQGGRYEQYF
DNA: TGTGCCAGCAGTTCACCACAGGGCGGTCGGTACGAGCAGTACTTC

V: TRBV11-1
J: TRBJ1-1
size: NA
D: NA
CDR3: CASTQDSSNTEAFF
DNA: TGTGCCAGCACCCAGGACAGCTCGAACACTGAAGCTTTCTTT

V: TRBV5-1
J: TRBJ1-2
size: NA
D: NA
CDR3: CASSLEHNYGYTF
DNA: TGCGCCAGCAGCTTGGAGCATAACTATGGCTACACCTTC

V: TRBV28
J: TRBJ2-1
size: NA
D: TRBD1
CDR3: CASSLWGTGARYNEQFF
DNA: TGTGCCAGCAGTTTATGGGGGACAGGGGCCAGATACAATGAGCAGTTCTTC

V: TRBV7-6
J: TRBJ1-2
size: few
D: TRBD1
CDR3: CASSPSTGGDYGYTF
DNA: TGTGCCAGCAGCCCATCCACAGGGGGCGACTATGGCTACACCTTC

V: TRBV19
J: TRBJ2-2
size: NA
D: NA
CDR3: CASSIRSRANTGELFF
DNA: TGTGCCAGTAGTATACGAAGTCGGGCGAACACCGGGGAGCTGTTTTTT

V: TRBV5-1
J: TRBJ1-4
size: NA
D: TRBD1
CDR3: CASSLDRGIGYEKLFF
DNA: TGCGCCAGCAGCTTGGACAGGGGGATTGGATATGAAAAACTGTTTTTT

V: TRBV29-1
J: TRBJ1-1
size: NA
D: NA
CDR3: CSVALTANTEAFF
DNA: TGCAGCGTGGCCCTGACAGCGAACACTGAAGCTTTCTTT

V: TRBV21-1
J: TRBJ2-4
size: NA
D: NA
CDR3: CASSAHSKNIQYF
DNA: TGTGCCAGCAGCGCGCACAGTAAAAACATTCAGTACTTC

V: TRBV30
J: TRBJ2-7
size: NA
D: TRBD2
CDR3: CAWSVGLVDEQYF
DNA: TGTGCCTGGAGTGTAGGACTAGTAGACGAGCAGTACTTC

V: TRBV28
J: TRBJ2-7
size: NA
D: TRBD1
CDR3: CASRLPDRVSEQYF
DNA: TGTGCCAGCAGGCTCCCGGACAGGGTAAGCGAGCAGTACTTC

V: TRBV28
J: TRBJ2-7
size: NA
D: NA
CDR3: CASSLSYYEQYF
DNA: TGTGCCAGCAGTTTAAGCTACTACGAGCAGTACTTC

V: TRBV5-1
J: TRBJ2-2
size: NA
D: NA
CDR3: CASSQNTGELFF
DNA: TGCGCCAGCAGCCAAAACACCGGGGAGCTGTTTTTT

V: TRBV21-1
J: TRBJ2-2
size: NA
D: NA
CDR3: CASTRQGSTGELFF
DNA: TGTGCCAGCACCCGACAGGGGAGCACCGGGGAGCTGTTTTTT

V: TRBV12-3/TRBV12-4
J: TRBJ1-2
size: NA
D: NA
CDR3: CASSGLRAGGYTF
DNA: TGTGCCAGCAGCGGACTGCGCGCTGGTGGCTACACCTTC

V: TRBV4-1
J: TRBJ2-7
size: few
D: NA
CDR3: CASTGLGGGVIEQYF
DNA: TGCGCCAGCACCGGCCTCGGCGGAGGGGTAATCGAGCAGTACTTC

V: TRBV27
J: TRBJ2-5
size: NA
D: NA
CDR3: CASSLSTNKETQYF
DNA: TGTGCCAGCAGTTTATCCACAAACAAAGAGACCCAGTACTTC

V: TRBV2
J: TRBJ2-1
size: NA
D: NA
CDR3: CASSESRTDVYNEQFF
DNA: TGTGCCAGCAGTGAATCCCGGACAGACGTATACAATGAGCAGTTCTTC

V: TRBV4-1
J: TRBJ1-2
size: NA
D: TRBD1
CDR3: CASSQARDSHYGYTF
DNA: TGCGCCAGCAGCCAAGCGCGGGACAGCCACTATGGCTACACCTTC

V: TRBV25-1
J: TRBJ1-1
size: NA
D: TRBD1
CDR3: CASSDTGGTVAFF
DNA: TGTGCCAGCAGTGATACAGGGGGTACGGTAGCTTTCTTT

V: TRBV15
J: TRBJ1-1
size: NA
D: NA
CDR3: CATSRDRGGTEAFF
DNA: TGTGCCACCAGCAGAGATAGGGGGGGAACTGAAGCTTTCTTT

V: TRBV28
J: TRBJ2-7
size: NA
D: NA
CDR3: CASTGLQNYEQYF
DNA: TGTGCCAGCACAGGACTACAGAACTACGAGCAGTACTTC

V: TRBV6-6
J: TRBJ1-5
size: NA
D: TRBD1
CDR3: CASSRDSISNQPQHF
DNA: TGTGCCAGCAGTAGGGACAGTATTAGCAATCAGCCCCAGCATTTT

V: TRBV5-1
J: TRBJ2-1
size: NA
D: NA
CDR3: CASSLTGAGGGEQFF
DNA: TGCGCCAGCAGCTTGACAGGGGCCGGGGGTGGTGAGCAGTTCTTC

V: TRBV2
J: TRBJ1-2
size: NA
D: TRBD1
CDR3: CASSEQGEYGYTF
DNA: TGTGCCAGCAGTGAACAGGGGGAGTATGGCTACACCTTC

V: TRBV6-5
J: TRBJ1-5
size: NA
D: TRBD1
CDR3: CATKRGPSNQPQHF
DNA: TGTGCCACCAAAAGGGGGCCTAGCAATCAGCCCCAGCATTTT

V: TRBV10-3
J: TRBJ2-3
size: NA
D: TRBD2
CDR3: CAIGQRGAASTDTQYF
DNA: TGTGCCATCGGCCAGCGGGGGGCTGCTAGCACAGATACGCAGTATTTT

V: TRBV6-5
J: TRBJ2-7
size: NA
D: TRBD2
CDR3: CASNPLAGGLGEQYF
DNA: TGTGCCAGCAACCCCCTAGCGGGAGGGCTGGGAGAGCAGTACTTC

V: TRBV7-8
J: TRBJ2-5
size: NA
D: TRBD2
CDR3: CASSPGGGGPGTQYF
DNA: TGTGCCAGCAGCCCCGGTGGGGGGGGTCCGGGGACCCAGTACTTC

V: TRBV5-1
J: TRBJ2-7
size: NA
D: NA
CDR3: CASSLTSDEQYF
DNA: TGCGCCAGCAGCTTAACCAGCGACGAGCAGTACTTC

V: TRBV4-1
J: TRBJ2-4
size: NA
D: NA
CDR3: CASSQLTARENSKNIQYF
DNA: TGCGCCAGCAGCCAACTTACAGCGAGGGAGAACAGTAAAAACATTCAGTACTTC

V: TRBV9
J: TRBJ2-1
size: once
D: TRBD2
CDR3: CASSRSPGTSNEQFF
DNA: TGTGCCAGCAGCCGAAGTCCAGGGACTAGCAATGAGCAGTTCTTC

V: TRBV19
J: TRBJ2-1
size: NA
D: TRBD2
CDR3: CASSTGLADNEQFF
DNA: TGTGCCAGTTCAACTGGACTAGCGGACAATGAGCAGTTCTTC

V: TRBV18
J: TRBJ2-3
size: NA
D: TRBD2
CDR3: CASSPGLAGADTQYF
DNA: TGTGCCAGCTCACCTGGACTAGCGGGAGCAGATACGCAGTATTTT

V: TRBV5-6
J: TRBJ1-3
size: NA
D: TRBD1
CDR3: CASSTGTGREYF
DNA: TGTGCCAGCAGCACGGGGACAGGTCGGGAGTATTTT

V: TRBV3-1/TRBV3-2
J: TRBJ2-5
size: NA
D: TRBD1
CDR3: CASSQVYGTGGKTQYF
DNA: TGTGCCAGCAGCCAAGTTTATGGGACAGGGGGAAAGACCCAGTACTTC

V: TRBV9
J: TRBJ2-7
size: NA
D: TRBD2
CDR3: CASSVGGRENYEQYF
DNA: TGTGCCAGCAGCGTAGGAGGGCGGGAGAACTACGAGCAGTACTTC

V: TRBV5-1
J: TRBJ2-7
size: few
D: NA
CDR3: CASSLAVTASYEQYF
DNA: TGCGCCAGCAGCTTGGCCGTGACAGCCTCCTACGAGCAGTACTTC

V: TRBV19
J: TRBJ2-7
size: NA
D: NA
CDR3: CASRSRGYEQYF
DNA: TGTGCCAGTAGGTCAAGGGGTTACGAGCAGTACTTC